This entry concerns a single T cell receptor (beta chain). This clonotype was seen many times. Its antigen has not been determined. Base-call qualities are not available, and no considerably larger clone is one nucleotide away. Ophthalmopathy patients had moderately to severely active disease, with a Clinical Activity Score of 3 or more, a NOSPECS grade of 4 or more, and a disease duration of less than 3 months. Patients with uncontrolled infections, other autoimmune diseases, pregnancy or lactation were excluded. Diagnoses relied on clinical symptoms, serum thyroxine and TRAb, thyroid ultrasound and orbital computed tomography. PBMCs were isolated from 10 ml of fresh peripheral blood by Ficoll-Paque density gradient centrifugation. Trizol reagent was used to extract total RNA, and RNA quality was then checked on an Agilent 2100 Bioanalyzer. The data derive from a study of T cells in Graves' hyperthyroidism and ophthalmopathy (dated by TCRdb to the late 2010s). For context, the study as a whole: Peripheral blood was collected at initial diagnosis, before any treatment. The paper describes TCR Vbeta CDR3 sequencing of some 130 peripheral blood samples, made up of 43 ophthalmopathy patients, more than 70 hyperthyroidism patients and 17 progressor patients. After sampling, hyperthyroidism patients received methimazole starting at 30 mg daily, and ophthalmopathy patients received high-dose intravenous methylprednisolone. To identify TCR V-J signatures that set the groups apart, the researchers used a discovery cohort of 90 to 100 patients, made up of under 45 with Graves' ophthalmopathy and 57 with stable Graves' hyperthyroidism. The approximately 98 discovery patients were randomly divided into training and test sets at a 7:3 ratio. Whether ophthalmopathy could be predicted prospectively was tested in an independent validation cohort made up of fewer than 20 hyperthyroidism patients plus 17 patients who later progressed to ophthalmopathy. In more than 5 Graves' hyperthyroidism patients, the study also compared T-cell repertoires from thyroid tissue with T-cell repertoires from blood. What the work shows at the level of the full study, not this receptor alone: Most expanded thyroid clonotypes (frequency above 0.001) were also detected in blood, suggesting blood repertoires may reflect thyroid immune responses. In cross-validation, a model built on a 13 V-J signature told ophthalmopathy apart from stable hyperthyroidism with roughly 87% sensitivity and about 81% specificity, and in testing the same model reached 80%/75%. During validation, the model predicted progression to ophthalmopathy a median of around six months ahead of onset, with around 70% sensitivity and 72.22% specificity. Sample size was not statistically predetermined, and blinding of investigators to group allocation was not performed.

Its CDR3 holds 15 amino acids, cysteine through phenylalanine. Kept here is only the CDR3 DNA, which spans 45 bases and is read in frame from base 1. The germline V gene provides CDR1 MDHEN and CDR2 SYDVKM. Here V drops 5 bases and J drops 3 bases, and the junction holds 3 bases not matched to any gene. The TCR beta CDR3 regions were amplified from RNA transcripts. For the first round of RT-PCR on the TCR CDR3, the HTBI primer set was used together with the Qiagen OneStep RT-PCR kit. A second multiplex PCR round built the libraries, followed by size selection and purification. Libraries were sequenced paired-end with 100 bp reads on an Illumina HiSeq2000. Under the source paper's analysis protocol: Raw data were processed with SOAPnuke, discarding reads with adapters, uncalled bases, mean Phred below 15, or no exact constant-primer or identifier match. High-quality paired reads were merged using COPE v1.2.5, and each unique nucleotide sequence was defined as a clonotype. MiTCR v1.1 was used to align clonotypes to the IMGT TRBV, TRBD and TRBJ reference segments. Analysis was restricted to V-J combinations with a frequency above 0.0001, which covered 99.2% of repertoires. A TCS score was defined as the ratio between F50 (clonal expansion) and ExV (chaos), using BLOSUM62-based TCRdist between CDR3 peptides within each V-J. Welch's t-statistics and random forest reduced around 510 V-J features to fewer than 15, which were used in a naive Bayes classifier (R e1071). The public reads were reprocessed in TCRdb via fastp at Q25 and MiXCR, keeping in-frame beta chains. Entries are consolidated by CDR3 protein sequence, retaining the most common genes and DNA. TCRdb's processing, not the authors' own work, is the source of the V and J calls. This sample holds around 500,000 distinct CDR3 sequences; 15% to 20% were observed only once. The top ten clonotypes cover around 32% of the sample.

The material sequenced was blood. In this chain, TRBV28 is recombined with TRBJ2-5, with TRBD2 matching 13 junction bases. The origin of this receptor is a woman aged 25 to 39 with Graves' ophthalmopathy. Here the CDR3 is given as CASSGGLAGKETQYF. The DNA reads TGTGCCAGCAGTGGGGGACTAGCGGGAAAAGAGACCCAGTACTTC.